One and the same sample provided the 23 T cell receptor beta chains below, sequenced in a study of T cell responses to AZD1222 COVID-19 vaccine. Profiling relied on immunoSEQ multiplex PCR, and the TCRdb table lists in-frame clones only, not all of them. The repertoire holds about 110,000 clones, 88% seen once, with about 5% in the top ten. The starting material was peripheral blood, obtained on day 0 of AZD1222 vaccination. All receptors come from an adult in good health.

In DNA, the CDR3 is TGCGCCAGCAGCCAAGAAGAGGGGGTCCATCAGCCCCAGCATTTT. It is translated as CASSQEEGVHQPQHF. This chain joins TRBV4-1 and TRBJ1-5; tentatively, D is TRBD1 (6 bases). Trimming pared 0 bases from V and 5 bases from J, leaving 11 bases between. Germline lookup yields CDR1 MGHRA and CDR2 YSYEKL. The CDR3 runs to 15 residues.

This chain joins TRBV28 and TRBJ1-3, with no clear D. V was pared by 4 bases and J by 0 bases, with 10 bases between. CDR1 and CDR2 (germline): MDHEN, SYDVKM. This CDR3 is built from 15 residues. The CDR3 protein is CASSWFGLSGNTIYF. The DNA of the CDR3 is TGTGCCAGCAGTTGGTTCGGACTCTCTGGAAACACCATATATTTT.

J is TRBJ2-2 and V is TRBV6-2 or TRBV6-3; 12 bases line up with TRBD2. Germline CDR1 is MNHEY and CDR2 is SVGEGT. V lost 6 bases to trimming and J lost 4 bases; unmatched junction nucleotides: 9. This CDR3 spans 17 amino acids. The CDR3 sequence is CASSPSPSGGATGELFF. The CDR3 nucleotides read TGTGCCAGCAGCCCTTCCCCTAGCGGGGGGGCCACCGGGGAGCTGTTTTTT.

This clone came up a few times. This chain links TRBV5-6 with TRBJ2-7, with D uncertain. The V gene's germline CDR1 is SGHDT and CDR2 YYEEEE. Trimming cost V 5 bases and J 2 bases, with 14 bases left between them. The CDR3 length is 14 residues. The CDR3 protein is CASSSQAVAYEQYF. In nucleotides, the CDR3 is TGTGCCAGCAGTTCTCAGGCAGTGGCCTACGAGCAGTACTTC.

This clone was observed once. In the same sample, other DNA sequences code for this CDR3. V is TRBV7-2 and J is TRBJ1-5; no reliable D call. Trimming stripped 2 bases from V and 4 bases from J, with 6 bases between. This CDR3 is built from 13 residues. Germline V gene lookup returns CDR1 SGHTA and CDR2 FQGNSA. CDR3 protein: CASSLSFNQPQHF. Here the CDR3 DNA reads TGTGCCAGCAGCTTATCCTTTAATCAGCCCCAGCATTTT.

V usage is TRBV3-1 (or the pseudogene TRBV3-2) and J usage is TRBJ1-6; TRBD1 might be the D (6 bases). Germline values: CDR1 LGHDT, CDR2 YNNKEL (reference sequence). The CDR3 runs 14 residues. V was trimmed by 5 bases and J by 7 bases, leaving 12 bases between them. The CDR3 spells CASSFDRSNSPLHF. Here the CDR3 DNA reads TGTGCCAGCAGCTTCGACAGGTCAAATTCACCCCTCCACTTT.

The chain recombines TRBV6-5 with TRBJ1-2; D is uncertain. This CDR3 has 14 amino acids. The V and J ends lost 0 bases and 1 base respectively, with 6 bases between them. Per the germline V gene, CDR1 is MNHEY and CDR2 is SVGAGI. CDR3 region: CASSYSNSNYGYTF. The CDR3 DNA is TGTGCCAGCAGTTACTCGAATAGTAACTATGGCTACACCTTC.

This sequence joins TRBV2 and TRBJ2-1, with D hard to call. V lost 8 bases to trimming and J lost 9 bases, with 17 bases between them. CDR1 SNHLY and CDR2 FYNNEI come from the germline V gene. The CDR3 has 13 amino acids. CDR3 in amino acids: CASAMSQVREQFF. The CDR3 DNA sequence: TGTGCCAGCGCCATGTCCCAGGTTCGTGAGCAGTTCTTC.

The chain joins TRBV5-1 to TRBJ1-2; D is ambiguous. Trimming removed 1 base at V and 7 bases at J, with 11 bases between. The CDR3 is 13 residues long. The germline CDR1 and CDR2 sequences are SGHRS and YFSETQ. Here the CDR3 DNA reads TGCGCCAGCAGCTTGCCAGATGTAGGTGGCTACACCTTC. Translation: CASSLPDVGGYTF.

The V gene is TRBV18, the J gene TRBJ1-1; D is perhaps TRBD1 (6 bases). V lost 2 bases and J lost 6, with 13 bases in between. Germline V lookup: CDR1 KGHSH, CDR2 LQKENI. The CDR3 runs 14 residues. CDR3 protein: CASSPRGQNPEAFF. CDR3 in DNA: TGTGCCAGCTCACCAAGGGGACAAAACCCTGAAGCTTTCTTT.

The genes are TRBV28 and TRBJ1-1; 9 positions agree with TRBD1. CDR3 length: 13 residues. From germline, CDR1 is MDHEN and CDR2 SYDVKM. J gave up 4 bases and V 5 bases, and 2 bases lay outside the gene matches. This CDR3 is CASSLTGGTEAFF. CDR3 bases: TGTGCCAGCAGTCTGACAGGGGGCACTGAAGCTTTCTTT. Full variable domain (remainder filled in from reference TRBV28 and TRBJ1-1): DVKVTQSSRYLVKRTGEKVFLECVQDMDHENMFWYRQDPGLGLRLIYFSYDVKMKEKGDIPEGYSVSREKKERFSLILESASTNQTSMYLCASSLTGGTEAFFGQGTRLTVV.

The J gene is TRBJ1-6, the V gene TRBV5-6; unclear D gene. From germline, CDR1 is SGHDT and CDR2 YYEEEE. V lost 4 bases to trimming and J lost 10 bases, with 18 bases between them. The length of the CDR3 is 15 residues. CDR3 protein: CASSPTWASESPLHF. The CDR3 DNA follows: TGTGCCAGCAGCCCTACTTGGGCCTCGGAGTCACCCCTCCACTTT.

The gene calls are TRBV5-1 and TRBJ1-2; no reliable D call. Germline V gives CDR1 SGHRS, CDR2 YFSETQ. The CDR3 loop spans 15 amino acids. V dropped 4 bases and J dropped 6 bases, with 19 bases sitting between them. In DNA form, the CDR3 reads TGCGCCAGCAGCCTACGGGCCCCCGGCGTGGATGGCTACACCTTC. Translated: CASSLRAPGVDGYTF.

The CDR3 nucleotides are TGTGCCATCAGTTCTCGGACTAGCGGGGAGGCAGATACGCAGTATTTT. Encoded protein: CAISSRTSGEADTQYF. The chain uses TRBV10-3 and TRBJ2-3; 12 positions match TRBD2. This CDR3 has 16 residues. Germline V gene lookup returns CDR1 ENHRY and CDR2 SYGVKD. The trim removed 5 bases at V and 4 bases at J, leaving 7 bases unmatched.

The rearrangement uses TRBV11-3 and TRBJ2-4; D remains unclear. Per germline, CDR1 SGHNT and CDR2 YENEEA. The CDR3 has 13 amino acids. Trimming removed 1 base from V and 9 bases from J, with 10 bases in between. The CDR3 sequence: CASSLGSFGIQYF. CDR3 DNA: TGTGCCAGCAGCTTAGGGTCATTCGGCATTCAGTACTTC.

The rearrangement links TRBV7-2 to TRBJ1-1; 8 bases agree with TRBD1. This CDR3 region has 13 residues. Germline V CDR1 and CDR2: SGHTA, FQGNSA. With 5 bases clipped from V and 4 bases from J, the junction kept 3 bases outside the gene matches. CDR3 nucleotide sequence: TGTGCCAGCAGCACCGACAGGGGCACTGAAGCTTTCTTT. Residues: CASSTDRGTEAFF.

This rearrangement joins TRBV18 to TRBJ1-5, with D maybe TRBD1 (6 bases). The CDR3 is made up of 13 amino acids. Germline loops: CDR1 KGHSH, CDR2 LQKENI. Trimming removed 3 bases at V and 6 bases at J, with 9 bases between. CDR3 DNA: TGTGCCAGCTCACCCCTCAGGGGTCAGCCCCAGCATTTT. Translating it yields CASSPLRGQPQHF.

The CDR3 sequence: CASSYPLGGDHYEQYF. CDR3 DNA sequence: TGTGCCAGCAGTTACCCGCTGGGGGGGGACCATTACGAGCAGTACTTC. The genes are TRBV6-2 or TRBV6-3 and TRBJ2-7, with 7 bases aligning to TRBD2. Trimming at V came to 2 bases and at J to 4 bases, leaving 11 bases not matched to a gene. Germline-derived CDR1 and CDR2 are MNHEY and SVGEGT. The CDR3 spans 16 residues.

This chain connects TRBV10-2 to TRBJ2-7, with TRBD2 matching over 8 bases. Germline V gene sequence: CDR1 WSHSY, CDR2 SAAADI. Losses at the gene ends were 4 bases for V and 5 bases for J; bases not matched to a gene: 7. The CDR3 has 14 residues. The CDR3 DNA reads TGCGCCAGCAGTGCAGTAGCGGGGTCCAACGAGCAGTACTTC. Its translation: CASSAVAGSNEQYF.

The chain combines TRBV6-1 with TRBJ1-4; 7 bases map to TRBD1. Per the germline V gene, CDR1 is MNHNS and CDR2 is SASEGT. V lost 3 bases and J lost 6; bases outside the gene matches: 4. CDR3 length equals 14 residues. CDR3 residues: CASSDGQVDEKLFF. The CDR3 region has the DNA TGTGCCAGCAGTGACGGACAGGTCGATGAAAAACTGTTTTTT.

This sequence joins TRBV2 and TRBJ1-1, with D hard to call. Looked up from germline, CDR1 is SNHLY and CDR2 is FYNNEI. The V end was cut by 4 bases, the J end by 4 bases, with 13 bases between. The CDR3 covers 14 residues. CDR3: CASSGPNRGTEAFF. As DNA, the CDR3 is TGTGCCAGCAGTGGCCCTAATCGGGGCACTGAAGCTTTCTTT.

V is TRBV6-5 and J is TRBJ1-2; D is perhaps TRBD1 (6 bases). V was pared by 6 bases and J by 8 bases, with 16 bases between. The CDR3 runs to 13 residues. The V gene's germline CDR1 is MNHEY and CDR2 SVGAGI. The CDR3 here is CASSRAGAQGYTF. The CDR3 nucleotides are TGTGCCAGCAGCCGGGCGGGGGCGCAGGGCTACACCTTC.

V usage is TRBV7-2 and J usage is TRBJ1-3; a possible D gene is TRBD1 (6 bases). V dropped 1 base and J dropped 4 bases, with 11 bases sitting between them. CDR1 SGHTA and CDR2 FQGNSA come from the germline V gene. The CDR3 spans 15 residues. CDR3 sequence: CASSLGGTKGNTIYF. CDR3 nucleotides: TGTGCCAGCAGCTTAGGGGGGACAAAGGGAAACACCATATATTTT.